The 29 T cell receptor beta chains listed next were all sequenced from one sample in a study of cytomegalovirus exposure and HLA in healthy donors. Amplification used 60 Vbeta primers and 13 Jbeta primers. Profiling relied on immunoSEQ multiplex PCR, and the TCRdb table lists in-frame clones only, not all of them. The table shows about 200,000 clones, with around 77% occurring only once. Material for sequencing was PBMCs. Source of these receptors: a woman younger than 45 in good health and CMV-seronegative.

J is TRBJ1-1 and V is TRBV12-5, with 8 bases lining up with TRBD1. The length of the CDR3 is 14 residues. Germline assignment: CDR1 LGHNT and CDR2 FRNRAP. V lost 5 bases to trimming and J lost 1 base; unmatched junction nucleotides: 3. CDR3 nucleotides: TGTGCTAGTGGTCCGGACAGGGAGAACACTGAAGCTTTCTTT. Amino acids: CASGPDRENTEAFF.

The rearrangement links TRBV7-9 to TRBJ2-2, with a tentative D call TRBD1 (5 bases). The CDR3 spans 16 residues. The germline V and J ends were trimmed by 1 base and 3 bases, with 12 bases remaining between them. Per germline, CDR1 SEHNR and CDR2 FQNEAQ (reference sequence). The DNA of the CDR3 is TGTGCCAGCAGCTTAGGTGACAGAACCTACACCGGGGAGCTGTTTTTT. Translated: CASSLGDRTYTGELFF.

As DNA, the CDR3 is TGTGCCAGCTCACCGGTGTCCGTGGGCGCTGAAGCTTTCTTT. Its translation: CASSPVSVGAEAFF. The chain links TRBV18 to TRBJ1-1; D is undetermined. In germline, CDR1 is KGHSH, CDR2 LQKENI. The CDR3 extends over 14 amino acids. With 3 bases removed from V and 6 bases from J, the gap between germline ends came to 14 bases.

Only a few counts were recorded for this clone. The rearrangement uses TRBV4-1 and TRBJ2-1; D perhaps matches TRBD1 (5 bases). Per germline, CDR1 MGHRA and CDR2 YSYEKL. This CDR3 has 12 amino acids. Trimming pared 2 bases from V and 9 bases from J, leaving 8 bases between. The CDR3 loop is CASSQSRGEQFF. The CDR3 DNA is TGCGCCAGCAGCCAATCTAGGGGTGAGCAGTTCTTC.

The chain couples TRBV28 to TRBJ2-7, with D possibly matching TRBD1 (6 bases). V dropped 2 bases and J dropped 4 bases, with 24 bases sitting between them. CDR1 and CDR2 (germline): MDHEN, SYDVKM. This CDR3 is built from 18 residues. The CDR3 spells CASSLRDKDFYGLYEQYF. The DNA for the CDR3 is TGTGCCAGCAGTTTAAGGGACAAGGACTTTTACGGGCTTTACGAGCAGTACTTC.

The rearrangement links TRBV6-1 to TRBJ1-2; TRBD1 aligns across 7 bases. Trimming took 0 bases from V and 5 from J; bases not matched to a gene: 6. The CDR3 contains 15 residues. Germline CDR1 is MNHNS and CDR2 is SASEGT. CDR3 residues: CASSEAWDSRYGYTF. The CDR3 nucleotides are TGTGCCAGCAGTGAAGCCTGGGACAGTCGTTATGGCTACACCTTC.

The chain combines TRBV28 with TRBJ2-5; TRBD1 might be the D (6 bases). The CDR3 totals 15 residues. Between the trimmed V and J ends, which lost 7 bases and 8 bases, there was a span of 23 bases. Germline assignment: CDR1 MDHEN and CDR2 SYDVKM. CDR3 amino acids: CASNLQDSPWGTQYF. The CDR3 nucleotides read TGTGCCAGCAACCTCCAGGACAGTCCGTGGGGAACCCAGTACTTC.

This clone was picked up one time. The chain uses TRBV5-1 and TRBJ1-4, with D possibly TRBD1 on 5 matching bases. The CDR3 is 14 amino acids. V was shortened by 1 base and J by 6 bases, with 10 bases between the two germline ends. Germline assignment: CDR1 SGHRS and CDR2 YFSETQ. The CDR3 spells CASSLYGGDEKLFF. The CDR3 nucleotides read TGCGCCAGCAGCTTGTACGGGGGGGATGAAAAACTGTTTTTT.

V and J are TRBV5-6 and TRBJ1-2; 7 bases align to TRBD1. The CDR3 is 17 residues long. CDR1 and CDR2 from the germline V gene are SGHDT and YYEEEE. The J segment lost 4 bases and the V segment lost 4 bases, leaving 16 bases of the junction unmatched. The CDR3, as DNA: TGTGCCAGCAGCCGTAATCTACAGGGGTCTCGAACCTATGGCTACACCTTC. This gives the protein CASSRNLQGSRTYGYTF. Full variable domain (outside the CDR3, taken from reference TRBV5-6 and TRBJ1-2): DAGVTQSPTHLIKTRGQQVTLRCSPKSGHDTVSWYQQALGQGPQFIFQYYEEEERQRGNFPDRFSGHQFPNYSSELNVNALLLGDSALYLCASSRNLQGSRTYGYTFGSGTRLTVV.

The chain couples TRBV5-1 to TRBJ2-3; 10 bases are a match to TRBD1. This CDR3 spans 15 amino acids. CDR1 SGHRS and CDR2 YFSETQ come from the germline V gene. V shed 4 bases and J 1 base; nucleotides not matched to a gene: 3. CDR3 nucleotides: TGCGCCAGCAGCCAAGGGACAGGGGGCACAGATACGCAGTATTTT. This translates into CASSQGTGGTDTQYF.

Notes on this clone: A read error may account for a junction end that differs from germline. The DNA for the CDR3 is TGTGCCACCTACGAACCGCGCCGACTGCACGTTTTT. Translation gives CATYEPRRLHVF. V usage is TRBV10-3 and J usage is TRBJ1-1; D uncertain. The germline CDR1 and CDR2 sequences are ENHRY and SYGVKD. CDR3 size: 12 residues.

In regard to this clone: Relative to the germline gene, one junction end is altered; a read error may explain this. In DNA form, the CDR3 reads TGCGCCAGCAGCCATTACAGCCACACCGAGGAGCTGTTTTTT. It translates to CASSHYSHTEELFF. J is TRBJ2-2 and V is TRBV4-1; no clear D. The germline V gene encodes CDR1 MGHRA and CDR2 YSYEKL. The CDR3 extends over 14 amino acids.

This rearrangement joins TRBV10-3 to TRBJ2-1; a weak D match, TRBD2 (7 bases). V shed 10 bases and J shed 7 bases, with 17 bases lying between them. From germline, CDR1 is ENHRY and CDR2 SYGVKD. This CDR3 has 13 residues. For the CDR3, the DNA is TGTGCCACGCAGAAGGCGGGGGCTAATGAGCAGTTCTTC. Protein: CATQKAGANEQFF.

The chain links TRBV7-8 to TRBJ2-5; possibly TRBD2 for D (6 bases). Looked up from germline, CDR1 is SGHVS and CDR2 is FQNEAQ. This CDR3 region has 15 residues. V lost 4 bases to trimming and J lost 1 base, with 13 bases between them. CDR3: CASSSSRDSQETQYF. CDR3 coding DNA: TGTGCCAGCAGCTCTAGCCGGGACTCCCAAGAGACCCAGTACTTC. Full variable domain (rest looked up from reference TRBV7-8 and TRBJ2-5): GAGVSQSPRYKVAKRGQDVALRCDPISGHVSLFWYQQALGQGPEFLTYFQNEAQLDKSGLPSDRFFAERPEGSVSTLKIQRTQQEDSAVYLCASSSSRDSQETQYFGPGTRLLVL.

V usage is TRBV18 and J usage is TRBJ1-3, with D uncertain. The CDR3 has 17 residues. Germline CDR1 and CDR2: KGHSH and LQKENI. Deletions cut 0 bases from V and 1 base from J, with 13 bases between. For the CDR3, the DNA is TGTGCCAGCTCACCACCGGAGGGCCCTCGGTCTGGAAACACCATATATTTT. Amino acid sequence: CASSPPEGPRSGNTIYF.

This clone appeared a single time. V is TRBV7-3 and J is TRBJ2-3; 15 bases map to TRBD2. CDR3 size: 17 residues. The germline gives CDR1 SGHTA, CDR2 FQGTGA. V was clipped by 5 bases and J by 3 bases; unmatched bases: 6. In nucleotides, the CDR3 is TGTGCCAGCAGCGCCGTGGGGACTAGCGGGGGGACAGATACGCAGTATTTT. This gives the protein CASSAVGTSGGTDTQYF.

The CDR3 region has the DNA TGCGCCAGCAGCTTGGTGCCGGGACAGGGAGAGCGCAACTCCTACGAGCAGTACTTC. The encoded protein is CASSLVPGQGERNSYEQYF. This chain uses TRBV5-1 with TRBJ2-7, with 9 bases that match TRBD1. J lost 0 bases, V lost 0 bases, and 13 bases had no gene match. The CDR3 contains 19 residues. The germline CDR1 and CDR2 sequences are SGHRS and YFSETQ.

This chain uses TRBV5-6 with TRBJ1-2; D perhaps matches TRBD1 (6 bases). The germline CDR1 and CDR2 sequences are SGHDT and YYEEEE. This CDR3 has 13 residues. Trimming removed 4 bases from V and 8 bases from J, with 15 bases in between. The CDR3 loop reads CASSPQGGCGYTF. CDR3 bases: TGTGCCAGCAGCCCACAGGGAGGGTGCGGCTACACCTTC.

V is TRBV5-1 and J is TRBJ2-7; D might be TRBD1 (6 bases). The CDR3 covers 16 residues. Trimming removed 0 bases at V and 0 bases at J, with 13 bases between. Germline V gene lookup returns CDR1 SGHRS and CDR2 YFSETQ. The CDR3 protein is CASSLVGARYSYEQYF. CDR3 nucleotide sequence: TGCGCCAGCAGCTTGGTGGGGGCGCGGTACTCCTACGAGCAGTACTTC.

The V and J genes are TRBV29-1 and TRBJ2-1, with TRBD1 identical over 10 bases. J gave up 4 bases and V 6 bases, and 6 bases lay outside the gene matches. The CDR3 extends over 14 amino acids. Germline V gives CDR1 SQVTM, CDR2 ANQGSEA. The CDR3: CSVGGQGGYNEQFF. CDR3 DNA sequence: TGCAGCGTGGGCGGACAGGGGGGTTACAATGAGCAGTTCTTC.

The chain carries TRBV28 and TRBJ2-4; TRBD2 matches 12 bases. V lost 5 bases and J lost 4; bases outside the gene matches: 6. Germline CDR1 is MDHEN and CDR2 is SYDVKM. The CDR3 extends over 16 amino acids. The CDR3 DNA is TGTGCCAGCAGTCCGCGGACTAGCGGGGCAAAAAACATTCAGTACTTC. Translation gives CASSPRTSGAKNIQYF.

The V and J genes are TRBV7-9 and TRBJ2-7; D not certain. The CDR3 sequence is 14 residues long. V gave up 2 bases and J gave up 0 bases, with 8 bases separating them. Germline V lookup: CDR1 SEHNR, CDR2 FQNEAQ (reference sequence). CDR3 bases: TGTGCCAGCAGCTTACACGGGTCCTCCTACGAGCAGTACTTC. It encodes CASSLHGSSYEQYF.

The chain couples TRBV19 to TRBJ1-1, with TRBD1 matching over 9 bases. Unmatched junction bases numbered 4, after V lost 1 base and J lost 1 base. The CDR3 covers 16 residues. Germline CDR1 is LNHDA and CDR2 is SQIVND (reference sequence). The CDR3 region has the DNA TGTGCCAGTAGTATAGGGGACAGGGAGGGGAACACTGAAGCTTTCTTT. Translating it yields CASSIGDREGNTEAFF.

This clone was counted only a few times. V usage is TRBV7-3 and J usage is TRBJ1-1; TRBD1 matches at 8 bases. CDR3 length: 16 residues. Germline V CDR1 and CDR2: SGHTA, FQGTGA. Trimming removed 4 bases from V and 1 base from J; junction bases left unmatched: 8. The CDR3 DNA reads TGTGCCAGCAGCTCCGGACAGGGAGGTGAGAACACTGAAGCTTTCTTT. Encoded protein: CASSSGQGGENTEAFF.

Notes on this clone: A read error may account for a junction end that differs from germline. The rearrangement links TRBV25-1 to TRBJ2-7, with D perhaps matching TRBD1 (5 bases). CDR1 and CDR2 from the germline V gene are MGHDK and SYGVNS. The CDR3 spans 11 residues. In DNA form, the CDR3 reads TGCGCCTCCAACCGCCAGGGCGAGCAGTACTTC. Protein product: CASNRQGEQYF.

The chain recombines TRBV5-4 with TRBJ2-7; no reliable D call. Germline loops: CDR1 SGHNT, CDR2 YYREEE (reference sequence). The CDR3 length is 14 residues. The V end lost 1 base, the J end lost 0 bases, and 8 bases lay between the germline ends. The CDR3 loop is CASSLWSASYEQYF. In nucleotides, the CDR3 is TGTGCCAGCAGCTTGTGGAGTGCCTCCTACGAGCAGTACTTC. Full variable domain (missing parts from reference TRBV5-4 and TRBJ2-7): ETGVTQSPTHLIKTRGQQVTLRCSSQSGHNTVSWYQQALGQGPQFIFQYYREEENGRGNFPPRFSGLQFPNYSSELNVNALELDDSALYLCASSLWSASYEQYFGPGTRLTVT.

This chain links TRBV19 with TRBJ1-1; TRBD1 is a possible D gene (5 bases). With 0 bases removed from V and 11 bases from J, the gap between germline ends came to 16 bases. This CDR3 is 14 amino acids long. Germline V gives CDR1 LNHDA, CDR2 SQIVND (reference sequence). The CDR3 is CASSIDGGGWMAFF. CDR3 DNA sequence: TGTGCCAGTAGTATAGATGGGGGGGGATGGATGGCTTTCTTT.

The chain uses TRBV14 and TRBJ2-7, with a weak D call TRBD2 (6 bases). This CDR3 region has 17 residues. Trimming shortened V by 0 bases and J by 2 bases, and 17 bases separated the two germline ends. Germline lookup yields CDR1 SGHDN and CDR2 FVKESK. CDR3 region: CASSQDFGGISTYEQYF. The CDR3 DNA sequence: TGTGCCAGCAGCCAAGATTTTGGGGGGATATCTACCTACGAGCAGTACTTC.

A single count supports this clone. The chain is built from TRBV19 and TRBJ2-7, with TRBD2 matching over 10 bases. Trimming cost V 1 base and J 3 bases; bases outside gene matches: 3. CDR3 size: 15 residues. The V gene's germline CDR1 is LNHDA and CDR2 SQIVND (reference sequence). CDR3 DNA: TGTGCCAGTAGTATAGCTAGCGGGAGACTCTACGAGCAGTACTTC. The encoded protein is CASSIASGRLYEQYF.